Following are 23 T cell receptor beta chains from one sample sequenced in a study of response to subunit inactivated influenza vaccine (dated by TCRdb to the late 2010s). To prepare the library, RT-PCR was applied. The run used an Illumina HiSeq 2500. TCRdb's own reprocessing of the public reads used fastp at Q25 and MiXCR and kept productive beta chains. Entries that share a CDR3 protein sequence are merged under the most common genes and DNA. This sample has 500,000 to 550,000 distinct CDR3 sequences in its table, and approximately 7.7% of those were observed once. The ten largest clones capture 13% of the sample. Sequences were derived from PBMCs from blood, sampled around 25 months after vaccination. The source is a man in his fifties or sixties who received an inactivated influenza vaccine. Donor details come from another sample of the same person, matched by shared clones.

The chain combines TRBV4-2 with TRBJ2-2; D is uncertain. The germline V gene has CDR1 LGHNA and CDR2 YNFKEQ. V was trimmed by 4 bases and J by 4 bases, leaving 10 bases between them. This CDR3 is 14 amino acids long. CDR3 sequence (DNA): TGTGCCAGCAGCCTGACCATGTCCACCGGGGAGCTGTTTTTT. It codes for CASSLTMSTGELFF.

The CDR3 sequence is CSATDTFQETQYF. The DNA for the CDR3 is TGCAGTGCTACCGACACCTTCCAAGAGACCCAGTACTTC. This chain uses TRBV20-1 with TRBJ2-5; no reliable D call. The CDR3 covers 13 residues. Trimming took off 4 bases at V and 1 base at J, with 10 bases between the two ends. Germline V gives CDR1 DFQATT, CDR2 SNEGSKA (reference sequence).

This clonotype was counted between two and nine times. The rearrangement links TRBV11-1 to TRBJ2-1; 8 nucleotides match TRBD2. J was trimmed by 9 bases and V by 4 bases; bases with no gene match: 8. The CDR3 runs 14 residues. The V gene's germline CDR1 is SGHAT and CDR2 FQDESV (reference sequence). In DNA, the CDR3 is TGTGCCAGCAGCTCAGCGGGAGAAGGCGGTGAGCAGTTCTTC. It is translated as CASSSAGEGGEQFF.

This clonotype was observed at least ten times. The J gene is TRBJ2-1, the V gene TRBV18; D not resolved. CDR3 length: 14 amino acids. Deletions cut 3 bases from V and 3 bases from J, with 9 bases between. Germline assignment: CDR1 KGHSH and CDR2 LQKENI. In nucleotides, the CDR3 is TGTGCCAGCTCACCGCCCCACAGCTACAATGAGCAGTTCTTC. Its translation: CASSPPHSYNEQFF.

This clonotype has a count of ten or more. This rearrangement joins TRBV12-3 or TRBV12-4 to TRBJ1-5; TRBD1 aligns across 8 bases. This CDR3 has 15 residues. V gave up 3 bases and J gave up 6 bases; unmatched junction bases: 7. CDR3 bases: TGTGCCAGCAGTTTCGGGCAGGGGGCCTTTCAGCCCCAGCATTTT. It yields the protein CASSFGQGAFQPQHF.

J is TRBJ1-2 and V is TRBV9, with D possibly matching TRBD1 (6 bases). Trimming took off 4 bases at V and 2 bases at J, with 21 bases between the two ends. The germline gives CDR1 SGDLS, CDR2 YYNGEE. The CDR3 is 17 amino acids. The DNA of the CDR3 is TGTGCCAGCAGCAACGATCCGACAGGAACCCGAAACTATGGCTACACCTTC. It specifies CASSNDPTGTRNYGYTF. The full variable domain, with the rest looked up from reference TRBV9 and TRBJ1-2, is DSGVTQTPKHLITATGQRVTLRCSPRSGDLSVYWYQQSLDQGLQFLIQYYNGEERAKGNILERFSAQQFPDLHSELNLSSLELGDSALYFCASSNDPTGTRNYGYTFGSGTRLTVV.

This clonotype was detected only a few times. The genes are TRBV7-8 and TRBJ2-2, with D possibly being TRBD2 (5 bases). This CDR3 contains 17 residues. Looked up from germline, CDR1 is SGHVS and CDR2 is FQNEAQ. V was pared by 5 bases and J by 1 base, with 17 bases between. CDR3 DNA sequence: TGTGCCAGCAGCGCATTACTAGGAGTCGTGAACACCGGGGAGCTGTTTTTT. Translated: CASSALLGVVNTGELFF.

This clonotype was seen more than once but under ten times. The chain is built from TRBV11-1 and TRBJ2-1; TRBD2 matches at 13 bases. Germline V lookup: CDR1 SGHAT, CDR2 FQDESV (reference sequence). This CDR3 comprises 15 residues. Trimming cost V 5 bases and J 6 bases; bases outside gene matches: 4. The CDR3 nucleotides read TGTGCCAGCAGCACTAGCGGGAGGGCCCCCAATGAGCAGTTCTTC. It encodes CASSTSGRAPNEQFF.

The table lists this clonotype with a few counts. J is TRBJ2-2 and V is TRBV3-1, with D perhaps TRBD2 (6 bases). Between the trimmed V and J ends, which lost 4 bases and 0 bases, there was a span of 15 bases. The germline gives CDR1 LGHDT, CDR2 YNNKEL (reference sequence). CDR3 length: 17 amino acids. This chain's CDR3 is CASSRRTSRPNTGELFF. CDR3 coding DNA: TGTGCCAGCAGCCGCCGAACTAGCCGACCGAACACCGGGGAGCTGTTTTTT. The complete variable domain, with remaining parts taken from reference TRBV3-1 and TRBJ2-2, reads DTAVSQTPKYLVTQMGNDKSIKCEQNLGHDTMYWYKQDSKKFLKIMFSYNNKELIINETVPNRFSPKSPDKAHLNLHINSLELGDSAVYFCASSRRTSRPNTGELFFGEGSRLTVL.

This clonotype was seen at least ten times. The chain couples TRBV7-9 to TRBJ2-7; D gene uncertain. Between the trimmed V and J ends, which lost 1 base and 3 bases, there was a span of 7 bases. Germline-derived CDR1 and CDR2 are SEHNR and FQNEAQ (reference sequence). The CDR3 contains 13 residues. The DNA of the CDR3 is TGTGCCAGCAGCTTAGATAACAACTACGAGCAGTACTTC. This sequence encodes CASSLDNNYEQYF.

The V call is TRBV20-1, the J call TRBJ1-1, with D uncertain. The CDR3 spans 11 residues. V was shortened by 7 bases and J by 4 bases, with 10 bases between the two germline ends. Germline CDR1 DFQATT, CDR2 SNEGSKA (reference sequence). The CDR3 sequence is CSGRVPTEAFF. The CDR3 DNA reads as TGCAGTGGAAGAGTTCCCACTGAAGCTTTCTTT.

In its sample, this clonotype was seen many times. The chain links TRBV24-1 to TRBJ2-5, with 8 positions matching TRBD1. CDR1 KGHDR and CDR2 SFDVKD come from the germline V gene. This CDR3 comprises 14 residues. With 4 bases clipped from V and 7 bases from J, the junction kept 7 bases outside the gene matches. CDR3: CATSDYGQGGTQYF. The CDR3 nucleotides read TGTGCCACCAGTGACTATGGACAGGGCGGGACCCAGTACTTC.

This clonotype has just a few counts. V usage is TRBV27 and J usage is TRBJ2-1; 7 bases align to TRBD2. Looked up from germline, CDR1 is MNHEY and CDR2 is SMNVEV (reference sequence). The CDR3 loop spans 16 amino acids. The V gene end was trimmed by 5 bases and the J gene end by 6 bases; junction bases not matched to a gene: 13. In nucleotides, the CDR3 is TGTGCCAGCAGTGGGGTGTGGCGGGAGTACTCCAATGAGCAGTTCTTC. Translated, it gives CASSGVWREYSNEQFF.

This clonotype was counted only a few times. This chain links TRBV7-9 with TRBJ2-1; maybe TRBD1 (6 bases). The length of the CDR3 is 15 residues. Germline V CDR1 and CDR2: SEHNR, FQNEAQ (reference sequence). V lost 9 bases and J 0 bases, leaving 15 bases between the germline ends. In DNA, the CDR3 is TGTGCCAGTACCATCCGACAGGTCTCCTACAATGAGCAGTTCTTC. Protein sequence: CASTIRQVSYNEQFF.

In its sample, this clonotype was seen many times. The CDR3 region has the DNA TGCAGTGCTCTTAACAGGGTCGACTACGAGCAGTACTTC. Encoded protein: CSALNRVDYEQYF. The chain carries TRBV20-1 and TRBJ2-7; weak D call: TRBD1 (6 bases). Germline CDR1 and CDR2: DFQATT and SNEGSKA (reference sequence). This CDR3 region has 13 residues. The V and J ends lost 5 bases and 3 bases respectively, with 14 bases between them.

The rearrangement links TRBV5-6 to TRBJ1-2; D gene ambiguous. Trimming took off 0 bases at V and 4 bases at J, with 10 bases between the two ends. This CDR3 has 14 residues. Germline-derived CDR1 and CDR2 are SGHDT and YYEEEE. The CDR3 nucleotides read TGTGCCAGCAGCTTGGGGACGTTAGGCTATGGCTACACCTTC. This translates into CASSLGTLGYGYTF.

In its sample, this clonotype was seen a few times. The chain uses TRBV2 and TRBJ2-5; 7 positions agree with TRBD2. The J segment lost 5 bases and the V segment lost 3 bases, leaving 6 bases of the junction unmatched. Germline CDR1 SNHLY, CDR2 FYNNEI. The CDR3 runs to 14 residues. CDR3: CASSDGRGAETQYF. As DNA, the CDR3 is TGTGCCAGCAGTGATGGGAGGGGCGCGGAGACCCAGTACTTC.

This clonotype was observed a handful of times. The chain employs TRBV6-2 or TRBV6-3 and TRBJ2-7; no reliable D call. CDR3 size: 18 residues. Germline CDR1 MNHEY, CDR2 SVGEGT. V was trimmed by 0 bases and J by 1 base, leaving 19 bases between them. CDR3 nucleotides: TGTGCCAGCAGTTACTCACTTTCCCAGAGCGCGATTTCCTACGAGCAGTACTTC. Its protein is CASSYSLSQSAISYEQYF.

This clonotype was seen repeatedly, ten times or more. V and J are TRBV28 and TRBJ1-3; D is unclear. Trimming removed 5 bases from V and 0 bases from J, with 8 bases in between. Germline V gene sequence: CDR1 MDHEN, CDR2 SYDVKM. This CDR3 spans 14 amino acids. CDR3 region: CASSTGYSGNTIYF. CDR3 bases: TGTGCCAGCAGTACGGGGTACTCTGGAAACACCATATATTTT.

This clonotype was detected a few times. V usage is TRBV27 and J usage is TRBJ1-5; no firm D call. V was pared by 5 bases and J by 3 bases, with 8 bases between. The CDR3 runs 13 residues. CDR1 and CDR2 (germline): MNHEY, SMNVEV (reference sequence). Here the CDR3 reads CASSTGINQPQHF. For the CDR3, the DNA is TGTGCCAGCAGTACCGGGATCAATCAGCCCCAGCATTTT.

Many counts were recorded for this clonotype. The chain joins TRBV29-1 to TRBJ2-1, with 8 positions matching TRBD2. CDR1 and CDR2 (germline): SQVTM, ANQGSEA. J gave up 9 bases and V 5 bases, and 9 bases lay outside the gene matches. The CDR3 is 13 residues long. The CDR3 sequence is CSVILYGRGEQFF. DNA of the CDR3: TGCAGCGTTATTTTGTACGGGAGGGGTGAGCAGTTCTTC.

In this sample, this clonotype turned up a few times. V and J are TRBV4-3 and TRBJ2-5, with 9 bases that match TRBD1. The CDR3 consists of 15 residues. J lost 1 base, V lost 4 bases, and 4 bases had no gene match. Germline-derived CDR1 and CDR2 are LGHNA and YSLEER. The CDR3 bases are TGCGCCAGCAGCCCCGGGACAGGGATCCAAGAGACCCAGTACTTC. It yields the protein CASSPGTGIQETQYF.

This clonotype was seen at least ten times. V is TRBV5-1 and J is TRBJ2-1; TRBD2 aligns across 9 bases. Germline-derived CDR1 and CDR2 are SGHRS and YFSETQ. Losses at the gene ends were 0 bases for V and 6 bases for J; bases not matched to a gene: 4. The CDR3 extends over 15 amino acids. The CDR3 region is CASSLGGRALNEQFF. The CDR3 nucleotides read TGCGCCAGCAGCTTGGGCGGGAGGGCCCTCAATGAGCAGTTCTTC.